This note documents a single T cell receptor beta chain sequence. The record originates from a study of monozygotic twins with inflammatory bowel disease. The CDR3 covers 15 residues. CDR1 and CDR2 from the germline V gene are DFQATT and SNEGSKA (reference sequence). Researchers used template switching to add UMIs featuring a 6-nucleotide sample barcode. Each CDR3 protein gets one entry in TCRdb, which reprocessed the 5' RACE reads and gives no DNA. The sample totals around 450,000 distinct CDR3 sequences. The receptor was isolated from a human donor with ulcerative colitis or Crohn's disease, or a healthy co-twin of an affected twin (not recorded which). The sequenced sample consisted of blood. The genes are TRBV20-1 and TRBJ2-1; there is no DNA to check the TCRdb D call of TRBD2. CDR3 region: CSAQSGTSGYNEQFF.